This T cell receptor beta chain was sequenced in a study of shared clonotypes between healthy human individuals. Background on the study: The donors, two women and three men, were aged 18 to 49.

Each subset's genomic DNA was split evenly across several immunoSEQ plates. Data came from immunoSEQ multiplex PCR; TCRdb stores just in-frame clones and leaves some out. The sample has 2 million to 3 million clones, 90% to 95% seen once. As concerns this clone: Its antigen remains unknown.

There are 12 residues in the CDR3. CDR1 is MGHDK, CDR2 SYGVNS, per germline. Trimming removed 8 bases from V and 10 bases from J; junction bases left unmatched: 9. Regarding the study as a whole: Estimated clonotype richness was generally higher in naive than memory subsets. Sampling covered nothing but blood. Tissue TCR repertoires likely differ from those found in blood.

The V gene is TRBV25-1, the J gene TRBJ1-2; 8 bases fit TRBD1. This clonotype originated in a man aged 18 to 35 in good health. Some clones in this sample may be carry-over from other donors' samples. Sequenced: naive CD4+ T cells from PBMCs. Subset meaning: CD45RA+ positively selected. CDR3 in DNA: TGTGCCAGCCAGGGACAGGTGGTAGACTACACCTTC. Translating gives CASQGQVVDYTF.